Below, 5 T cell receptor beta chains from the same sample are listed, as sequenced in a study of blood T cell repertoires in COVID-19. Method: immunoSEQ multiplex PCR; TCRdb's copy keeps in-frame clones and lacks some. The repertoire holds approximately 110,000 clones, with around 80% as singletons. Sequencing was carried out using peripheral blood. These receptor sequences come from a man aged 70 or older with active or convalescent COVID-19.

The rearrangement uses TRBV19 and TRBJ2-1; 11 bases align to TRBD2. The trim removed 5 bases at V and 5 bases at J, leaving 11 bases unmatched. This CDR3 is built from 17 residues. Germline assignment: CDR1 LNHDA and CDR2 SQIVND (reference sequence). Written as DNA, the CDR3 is TGTGCCAGTAGTGTCCGGACTAGCGGGCAAATCAACAATGAGCAGTTCTTC. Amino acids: CASSVRTSGQINNEQFF.

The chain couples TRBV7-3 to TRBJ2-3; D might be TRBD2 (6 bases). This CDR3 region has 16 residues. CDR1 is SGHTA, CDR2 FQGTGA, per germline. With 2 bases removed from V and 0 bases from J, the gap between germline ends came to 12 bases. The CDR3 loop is CASSLQEEGSTDTQYF. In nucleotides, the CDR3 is TGTGCCAGCAGCTTACAGGAGGAGGGGAGCACAGATACGCAGTATTTT.

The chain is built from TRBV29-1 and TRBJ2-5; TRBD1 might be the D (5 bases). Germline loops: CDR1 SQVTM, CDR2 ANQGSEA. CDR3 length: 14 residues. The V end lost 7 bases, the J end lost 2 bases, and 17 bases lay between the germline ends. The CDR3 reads CSAEVLWTQETQYF. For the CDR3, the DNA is TGCAGCGCTGAGGTTTTATGGACACAAGAGACCCAGTACTTC.

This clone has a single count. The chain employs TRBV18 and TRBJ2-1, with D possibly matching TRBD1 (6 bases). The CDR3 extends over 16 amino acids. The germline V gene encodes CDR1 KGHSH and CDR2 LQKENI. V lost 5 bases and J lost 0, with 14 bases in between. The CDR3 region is CASSARQVSSYNEQFF. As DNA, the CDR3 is TGTGCCAGCTCAGCTCGACAGGTTAGCTCCTACAATGAGCAGTTCTTC.

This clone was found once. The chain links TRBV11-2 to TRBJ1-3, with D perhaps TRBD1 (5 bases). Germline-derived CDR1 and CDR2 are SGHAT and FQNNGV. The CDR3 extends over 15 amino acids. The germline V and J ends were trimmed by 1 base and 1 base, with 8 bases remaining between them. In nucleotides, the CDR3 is TGTGCCAGCAGCTTAGGCGGGGGATCTGGAAACACCATATATTTT. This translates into CASSLGGGSGNTIYF. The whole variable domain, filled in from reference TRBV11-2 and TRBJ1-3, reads EAGVAQSPRYKIIEKRQSVAFWCNPISGHATLYWYQQILGQGPKLLIQFQNNGVVDDSQLPKDRFSAERLKGVDSTLKIQPAKLEDSAVYLCASSLGGGSGNTIYFGEGSWLTVV.